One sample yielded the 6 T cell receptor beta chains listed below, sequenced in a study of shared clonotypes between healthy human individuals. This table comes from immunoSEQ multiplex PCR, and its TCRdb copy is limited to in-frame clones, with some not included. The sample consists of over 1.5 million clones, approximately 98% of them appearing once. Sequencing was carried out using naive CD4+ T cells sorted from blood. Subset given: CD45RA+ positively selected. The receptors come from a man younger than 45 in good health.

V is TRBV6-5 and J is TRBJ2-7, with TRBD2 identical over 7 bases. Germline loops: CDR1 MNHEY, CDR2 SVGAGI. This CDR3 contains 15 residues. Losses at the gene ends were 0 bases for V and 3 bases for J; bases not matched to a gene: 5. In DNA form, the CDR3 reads TGTGCCAGCAGTTACTCGGGGGAGGGCCTCTACGAGCAGTACTTC. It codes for CASSYSGEGLYEQYF.

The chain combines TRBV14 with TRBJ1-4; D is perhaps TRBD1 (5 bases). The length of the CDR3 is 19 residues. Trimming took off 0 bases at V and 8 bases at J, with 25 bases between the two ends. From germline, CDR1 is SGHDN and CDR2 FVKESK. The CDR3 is CASSQDKGRVGIVGEKLFF. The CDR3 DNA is TGTGCCAGCAGCCAAGACAAGGGCAGGGTAGGGATCGTCGGAGAAAAACTGTTTTTT. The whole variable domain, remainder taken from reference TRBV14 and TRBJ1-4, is EAGVTQFPSHSVIEKGQTVTLRCDPISGHDNLYWYRRVMGKEIKFLLHFVKESKQDESGMPNNRFLAERTGGTYSTLKVQPAELEDSGVYFCASSQDKGRVGIVGEKLFFGSGTQLSVL.

The chain's CDR3 is CASSRSAEAFF. CDR3 DNA: TGTGCCAGCAGCAGGTCAGCTGAAGCTTTCTTT. V and J are TRBV11-3 and TRBJ1-1, with D uncertain. This CDR3 has 11 residues. With 5 bases removed from V and 6 bases from J, the gap between germline ends came to 7 bases. Germline V lookup: CDR1 SGHNT, CDR2 YENEEA.

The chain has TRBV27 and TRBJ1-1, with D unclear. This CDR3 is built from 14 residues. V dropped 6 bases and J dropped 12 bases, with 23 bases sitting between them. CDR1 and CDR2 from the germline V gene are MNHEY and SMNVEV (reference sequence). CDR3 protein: CASSERSRSVDSFF. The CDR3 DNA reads TGTGCCAGCAGCGAACGGAGTAGATCGGTTGATTCTTTCTTT.

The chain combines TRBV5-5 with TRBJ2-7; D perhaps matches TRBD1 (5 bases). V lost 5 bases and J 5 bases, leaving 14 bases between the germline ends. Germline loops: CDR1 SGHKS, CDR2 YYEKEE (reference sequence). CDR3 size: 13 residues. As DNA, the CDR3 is TGTGCCAGCAGATCCAGGGCGTACAACGAGCAGTACTTC. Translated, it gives CASRSRAYNEQYF. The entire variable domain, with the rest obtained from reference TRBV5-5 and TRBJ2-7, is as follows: DAGVTQSPTHLIKTRGQQVTLRCSPISGHKSVSWYQQVLGQGPQFIFQYYEKEERGRGNFPDRFSARQFPNYSSELNVNALLLGDSALYLCASRSRAYNEQYFGPGTRLTVT.

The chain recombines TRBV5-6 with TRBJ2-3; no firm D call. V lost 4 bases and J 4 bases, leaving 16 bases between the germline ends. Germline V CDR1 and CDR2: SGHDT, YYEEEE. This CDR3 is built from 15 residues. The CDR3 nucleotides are TGTGCCAGCAGCCCCCCCCGCGGAGTCGCAGATACGCAGTATTTT. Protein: CASSPPRGVADTQYF.